This T cell receptor (beta chain) appears in the sequencing data of a study of siplizumab effects on memory and regulatory T cells. On this clone itself: Its target is not known.

Assay used: immunoSEQ multiplex PCR; TCRdb lists only in-frame clones, some missing. The data show 3,000 to 4,000 clones, with roughly 57% seen just once and around 4.5% held by the top ten. The V and J ends lost 5 bases and 6 bases respectively, with 11 bases between them. Germline assignment: CDR1 SGHAT and CDR2 FQNNGV. This CDR3 has 13 amino acids. Over a period of roughly 6 days at 37 degrees C, the mixed lymphocyte reaction cells were cocultured. This clonotype was sampled from a human donor in good health; the cells came from an allogeneic mixed lymphocyte reaction. The chain employs TRBV11-2 and TRBJ2-1; D not resolved. Sequenced material: CFSE-low (dividing) CD4+ T cells sorted from an allogeneic mixed lymphocyte reaction. The CDR3 DNA reads TGTGCCAGCAGCATTGGCCCTCTCAATGAGCAGTTCTTC. Its translation: CASSIGPLNEQFF.